This TCR beta chain originates from a study of beta chain features in type 1 diabetes. Of the isolated RNA, all was reverse transcribed, and so the sequenced material was expressed TCRB transcripts. The method was immunoSEQ multiplex PCR; TCRdb's version includes in-frame clones alone and lacks a portion of them. Of 900,000 or so clones listed, roughly 17% are singletons. Per the germline V gene, CDR1 is MDHEN and CDR2 is SYDVKM. The V segment lost 5 bases and the J segment 5 bases; nucleotides outside the gene matches: 9. This CDR3 has 15 amino acids. This sequence joins TRBV28 and TRBJ2-5; TRBD2 matches at 9 bases. Sequencing was carried out using naive CD4+ T cells from blood. The TCR originated in a woman aged 18-29 years in good health. The CDR3 region has the DNA TGTGCCAGCAGTCCCTACGCCGCGGGAGGGGAGACCCAGTACTTC. Its protein product is CASSPYAAGGETQYF.